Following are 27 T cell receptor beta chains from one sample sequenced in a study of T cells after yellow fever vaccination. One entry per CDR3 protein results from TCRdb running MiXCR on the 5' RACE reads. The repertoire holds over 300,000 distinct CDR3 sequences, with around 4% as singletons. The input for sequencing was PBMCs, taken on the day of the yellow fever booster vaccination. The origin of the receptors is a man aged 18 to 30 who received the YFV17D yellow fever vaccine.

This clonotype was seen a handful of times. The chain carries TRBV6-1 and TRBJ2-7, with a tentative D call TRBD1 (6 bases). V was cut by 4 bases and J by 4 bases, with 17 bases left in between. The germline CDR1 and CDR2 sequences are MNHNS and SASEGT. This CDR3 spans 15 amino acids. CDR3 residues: CASSVTATGDYEQYV. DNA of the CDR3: TGTGCCAGCAGTGTAACCGCGACAGGTGATTACGAGCAGTACGTC.

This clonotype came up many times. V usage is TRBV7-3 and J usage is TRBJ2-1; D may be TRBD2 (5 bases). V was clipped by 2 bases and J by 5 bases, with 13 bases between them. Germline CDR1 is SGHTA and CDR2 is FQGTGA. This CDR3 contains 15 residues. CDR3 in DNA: TGTGCCAGCAGCTTACGACTGGGGAGTCACAATGAGCAGTTCTTC. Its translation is CASSLRLGSHNEQFF.

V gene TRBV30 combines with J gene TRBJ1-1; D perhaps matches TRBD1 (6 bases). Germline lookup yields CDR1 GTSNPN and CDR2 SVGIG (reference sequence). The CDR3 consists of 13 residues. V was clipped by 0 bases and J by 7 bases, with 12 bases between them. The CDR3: CAWSVQGRLEAFF. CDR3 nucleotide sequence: TGTGCCTGGAGTGTACAGGGACGCCTTGAAGCTTTCTTT.

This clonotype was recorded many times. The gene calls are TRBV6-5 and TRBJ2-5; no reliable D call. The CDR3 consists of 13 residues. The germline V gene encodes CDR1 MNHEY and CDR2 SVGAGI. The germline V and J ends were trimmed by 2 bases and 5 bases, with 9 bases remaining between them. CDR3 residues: CASSYSLVETQYF. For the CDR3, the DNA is TGTGCCAGCAGTTACAGTCTAGTTGAGACCCAGTACTTC.

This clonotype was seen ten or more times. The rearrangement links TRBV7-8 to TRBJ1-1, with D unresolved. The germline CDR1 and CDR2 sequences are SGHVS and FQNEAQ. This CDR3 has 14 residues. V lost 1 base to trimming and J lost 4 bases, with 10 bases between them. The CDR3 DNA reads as TGTGCCAGCAGCTTAGTTCTAGGGAGCACTGAAGCTTTCTTT. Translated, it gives CASSLVLGSTEAFF.

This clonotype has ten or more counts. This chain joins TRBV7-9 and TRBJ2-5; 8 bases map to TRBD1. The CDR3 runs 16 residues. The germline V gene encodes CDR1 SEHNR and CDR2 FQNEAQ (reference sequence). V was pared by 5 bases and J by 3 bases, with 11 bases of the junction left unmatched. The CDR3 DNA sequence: TGTGCCAGCAGCGTTTGGGACAGGAGCTCCGAAGAGACCCAGTACTTC. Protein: CASSVWDRSSEETQYF.

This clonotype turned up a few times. CDR3 DNA: TGCAGCGTTGGTGTGGGGCAGGCGGGCGATCAGCCCCAGCATTTT. The encoded protein is CSVGVGQAGDQPQHF. The gene calls are TRBV29-1 and TRBJ1-5; perhaps TRBD1 as D (5 bases). The CDR3 loop spans 15 amino acids. Germline V gene lookup returns CDR1 SQVTM and CDR2 ANQGSEA. Trimming took off 4 bases at V and 5 bases at J, with 18 bases between the two ends.

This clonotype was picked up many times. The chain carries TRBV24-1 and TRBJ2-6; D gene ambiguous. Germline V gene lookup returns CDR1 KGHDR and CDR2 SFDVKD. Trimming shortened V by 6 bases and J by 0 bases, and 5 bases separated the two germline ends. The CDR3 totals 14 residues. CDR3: CATSPCSGANVLTF. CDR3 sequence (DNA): TGTGCCACCAGTCCCTGCTCTGGGGCCAACGTCCTGACTTTC.

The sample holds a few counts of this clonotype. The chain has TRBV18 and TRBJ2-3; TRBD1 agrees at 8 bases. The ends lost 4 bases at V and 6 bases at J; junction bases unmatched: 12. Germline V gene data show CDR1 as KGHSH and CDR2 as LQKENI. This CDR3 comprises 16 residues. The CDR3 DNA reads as TGTGCCAGCTCACAAGGACAGGGACCTTCTCGGGATACGCAGTATTTT. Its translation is CASSQGQGPSRDTQYF.

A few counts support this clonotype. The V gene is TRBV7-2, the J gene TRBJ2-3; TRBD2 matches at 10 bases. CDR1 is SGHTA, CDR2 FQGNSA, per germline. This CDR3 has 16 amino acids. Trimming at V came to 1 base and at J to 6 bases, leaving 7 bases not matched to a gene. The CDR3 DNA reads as TGTGCCAGCAGCTTAGGCGCTAGCGGGGGCGGGGATACGCAGTATTTT. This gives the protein CASSLGASGGGDTQYF.

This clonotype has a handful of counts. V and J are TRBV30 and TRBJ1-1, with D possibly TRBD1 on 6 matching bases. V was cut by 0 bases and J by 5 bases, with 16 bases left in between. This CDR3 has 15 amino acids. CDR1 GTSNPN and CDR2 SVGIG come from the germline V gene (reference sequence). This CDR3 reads CAWSVLGGAYTEAFF. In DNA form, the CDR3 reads TGTGCCTGGAGTGTACTCGGGGGCGCGTATACTGAAGCTTTCTTT.

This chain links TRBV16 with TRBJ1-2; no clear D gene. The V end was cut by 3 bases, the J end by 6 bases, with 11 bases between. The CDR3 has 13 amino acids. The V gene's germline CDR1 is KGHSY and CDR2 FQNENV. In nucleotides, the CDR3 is TGTGCCAGCAGCCAGCGAAGGGCGGATGGCTACACCTTC. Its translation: CASSQRRADGYTF.

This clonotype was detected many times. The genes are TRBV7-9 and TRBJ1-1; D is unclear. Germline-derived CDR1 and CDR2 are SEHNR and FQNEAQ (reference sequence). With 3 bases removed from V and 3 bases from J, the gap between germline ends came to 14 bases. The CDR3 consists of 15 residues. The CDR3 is CASSFPPGEDTEAFF. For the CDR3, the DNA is TGTGCCAGCAGCTTCCCTCCGGGTGAGGACACTGAAGCTTTCTTT.

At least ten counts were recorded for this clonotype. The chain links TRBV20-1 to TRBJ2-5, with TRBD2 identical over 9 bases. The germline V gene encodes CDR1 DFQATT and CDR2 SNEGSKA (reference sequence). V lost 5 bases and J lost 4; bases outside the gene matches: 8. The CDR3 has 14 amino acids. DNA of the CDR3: TGCAGTGCTCACTCCGGGACTAGCAGAGAGACCCAGTACTTC. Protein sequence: CSAHSGTSRETQYF.

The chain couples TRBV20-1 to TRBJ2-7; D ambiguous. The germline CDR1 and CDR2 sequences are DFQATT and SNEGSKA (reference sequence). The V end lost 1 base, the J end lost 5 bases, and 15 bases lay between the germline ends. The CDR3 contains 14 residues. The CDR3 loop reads CSARALGLLNEQYF. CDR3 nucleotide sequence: TGCAGTGCTAGAGCTCTGGGTTTATTGAACGAGCAGTACTTC.

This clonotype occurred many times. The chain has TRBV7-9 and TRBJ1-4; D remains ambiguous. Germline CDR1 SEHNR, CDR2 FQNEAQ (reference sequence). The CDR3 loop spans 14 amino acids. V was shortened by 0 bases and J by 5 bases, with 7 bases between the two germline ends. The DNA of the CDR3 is TGTGCCAGCAGCTTAGCAAGACACAATGAAAAACTGTTTTTT. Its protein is CASSLARHNEKLFF.

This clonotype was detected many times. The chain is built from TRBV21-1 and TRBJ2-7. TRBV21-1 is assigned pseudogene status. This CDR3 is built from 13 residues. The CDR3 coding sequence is TGTGCCAGACTTAGCGGAGACTCCTACGAGCAGTACGTC. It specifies CARLSGDSYEQYV.

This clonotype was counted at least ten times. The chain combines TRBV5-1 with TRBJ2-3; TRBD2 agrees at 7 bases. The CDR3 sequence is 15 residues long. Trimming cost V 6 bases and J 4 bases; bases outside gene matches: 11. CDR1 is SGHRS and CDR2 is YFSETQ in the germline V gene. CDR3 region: CASTISGPGADTQYF. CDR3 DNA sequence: TGCGCCAGCACCATTAGCGGGCCGGGCGCAGATACGCAGTATTTT.

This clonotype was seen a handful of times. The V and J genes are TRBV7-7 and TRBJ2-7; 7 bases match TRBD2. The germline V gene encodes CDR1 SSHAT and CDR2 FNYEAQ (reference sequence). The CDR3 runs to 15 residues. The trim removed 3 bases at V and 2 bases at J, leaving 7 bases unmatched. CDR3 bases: TGTGCCAGCAGCTTTGGCCCCGGGAGGACCTACGAGCAGTACTTC. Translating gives CASSFGPGRTYEQYF.

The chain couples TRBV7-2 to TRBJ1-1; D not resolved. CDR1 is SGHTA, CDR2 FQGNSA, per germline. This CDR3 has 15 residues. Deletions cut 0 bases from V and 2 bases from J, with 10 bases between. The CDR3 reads CASSLALTVNTEAFF. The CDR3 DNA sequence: TGTGCCAGCAGCTTAGCCCTGACGGTAAACACTGAAGCTTTCTTT.

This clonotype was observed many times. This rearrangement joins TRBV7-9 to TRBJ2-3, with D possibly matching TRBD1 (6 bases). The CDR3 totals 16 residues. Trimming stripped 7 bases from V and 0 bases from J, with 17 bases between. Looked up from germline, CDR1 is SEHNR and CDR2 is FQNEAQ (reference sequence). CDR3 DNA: TGTGCCAGCACAACTCTACAGGGCTATAGCACAGATACGCAGTATTTT. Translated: CASTTLQGYSTDTQYF.

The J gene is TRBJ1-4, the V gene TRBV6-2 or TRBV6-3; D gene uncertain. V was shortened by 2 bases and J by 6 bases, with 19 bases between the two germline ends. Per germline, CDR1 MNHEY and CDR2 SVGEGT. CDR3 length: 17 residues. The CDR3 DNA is TGTGCCAGCAGTTACACTCGACCAACCCGCCCGGATGAAAAACTGTTTTTT. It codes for CASSYTRPTRPDEKLFF.

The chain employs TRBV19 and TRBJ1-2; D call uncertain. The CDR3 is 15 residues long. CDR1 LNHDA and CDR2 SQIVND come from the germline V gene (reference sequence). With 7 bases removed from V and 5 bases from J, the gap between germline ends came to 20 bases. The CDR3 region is CASTPSTGKRYGYTF. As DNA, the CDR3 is TGTGCCAGTACCCCCTCGACCGGGAAGAGGTATGGCTACACCTTC.

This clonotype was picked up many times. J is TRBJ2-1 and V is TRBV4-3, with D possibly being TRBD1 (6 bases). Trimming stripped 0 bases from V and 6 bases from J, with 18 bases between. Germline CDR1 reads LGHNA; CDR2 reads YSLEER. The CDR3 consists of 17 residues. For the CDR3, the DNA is TGCGCCAGCAGCCAAGATAGAGGGCAGGGGTTTAGCAATGAGCAGTTCTTC. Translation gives CASSQDRGQGFSNEQFF.

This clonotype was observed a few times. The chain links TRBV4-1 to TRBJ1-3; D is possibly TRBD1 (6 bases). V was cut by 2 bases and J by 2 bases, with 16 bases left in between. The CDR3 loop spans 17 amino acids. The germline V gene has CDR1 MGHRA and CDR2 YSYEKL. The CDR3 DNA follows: TGCGCCAGCAGCCAACCTATGGAGGGGGGAACTGGAAACACCATATATTTT. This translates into CASSQPMEGGTGNTIYF.

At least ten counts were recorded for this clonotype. CDR3: CASRDPGVGELFF. The CDR3 nucleotides read TGTGCCAGCAGGGATCCCGGGGTCGGGGAGCTGTTTTTT. The chain recombines TRBV6-2 or TRBV6-3 with TRBJ2-2; D might be TRBD2 (5 bases). V shed 6 bases and J shed 7 bases, with 12 bases lying between them. The length of the CDR3 is 13 residues. The V gene's germline CDR1 is MNHEY and CDR2 SVGEGT.

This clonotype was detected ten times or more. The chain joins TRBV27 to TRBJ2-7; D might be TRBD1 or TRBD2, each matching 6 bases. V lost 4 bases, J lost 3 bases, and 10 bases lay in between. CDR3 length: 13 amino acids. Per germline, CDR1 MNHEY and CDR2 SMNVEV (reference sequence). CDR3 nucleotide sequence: TGTGCCAGCAGTTCACAGGGACTCTACGAGCAGTACTTC. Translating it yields CASSSQGLYEQYF.